The T cell receptor beta chain under discussion was sequenced for a study of shared clonotypes between healthy human individuals. About the study: Each donor contributed plates that comprised three CD4 naive, three CD4 memory, two CD8 naive and one CD8 memory.

Authors' analysis steps: Filtering of immunoSEQ junctional sequences could not match full-length read filtering. Assay used: immunoSEQ multiplex PCR; TCRdb lists only in-frame clones, some missing. The V and J calls and clone size are taken from that table; D and trimming were inferred from the DNA. The sample lists some 2,000,000 clones, approximately 94% occurring once. The CDR3 contains 13 residues. V lost 8 bases to trimming and J lost 6 bases, with 14 bases between them. CDR1 and CDR2 (germline): SNHLY, FYNNEI. Study donors comprised healthy, HIV-negative adults devoid of recent acute infection or vaccination. Study-wide points: Clonotypes shared by all four donors outscored non-shared clonotypes in generation probability.

With respect to this clone: Its antigen remains unknown.

Specimen: naive CD4+ T cells sorted from blood. Subset in this sample: CD45RA+ positively selected. The V call is TRBV2, the J call TRBJ1-5, with D hard to call. The TCR was taken from a man between 18 and 29 years old in good health. CDR3 sequence (DNA): TGTGCCAGCTCCCGTTTGGAGAGTCAGCCCCAGCATTTT. Encoded protein: CASSRLESQPQHF.